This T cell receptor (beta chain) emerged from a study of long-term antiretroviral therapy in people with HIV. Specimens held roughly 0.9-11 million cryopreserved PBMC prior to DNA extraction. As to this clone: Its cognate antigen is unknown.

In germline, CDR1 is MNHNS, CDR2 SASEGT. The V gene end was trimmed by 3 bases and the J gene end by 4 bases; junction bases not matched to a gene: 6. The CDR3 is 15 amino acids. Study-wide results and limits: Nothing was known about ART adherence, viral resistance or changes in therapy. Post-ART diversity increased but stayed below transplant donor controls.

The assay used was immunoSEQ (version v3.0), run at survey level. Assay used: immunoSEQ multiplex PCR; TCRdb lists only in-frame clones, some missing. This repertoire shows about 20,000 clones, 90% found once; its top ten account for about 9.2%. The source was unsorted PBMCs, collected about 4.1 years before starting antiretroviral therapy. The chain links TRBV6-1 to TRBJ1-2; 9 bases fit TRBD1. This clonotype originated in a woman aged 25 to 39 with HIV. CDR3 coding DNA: TGTGCCAGCAGTGAGGGACCGGGACAGGGCTATGGCTACACCTTC. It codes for CASSEGPGQGYGYTF.